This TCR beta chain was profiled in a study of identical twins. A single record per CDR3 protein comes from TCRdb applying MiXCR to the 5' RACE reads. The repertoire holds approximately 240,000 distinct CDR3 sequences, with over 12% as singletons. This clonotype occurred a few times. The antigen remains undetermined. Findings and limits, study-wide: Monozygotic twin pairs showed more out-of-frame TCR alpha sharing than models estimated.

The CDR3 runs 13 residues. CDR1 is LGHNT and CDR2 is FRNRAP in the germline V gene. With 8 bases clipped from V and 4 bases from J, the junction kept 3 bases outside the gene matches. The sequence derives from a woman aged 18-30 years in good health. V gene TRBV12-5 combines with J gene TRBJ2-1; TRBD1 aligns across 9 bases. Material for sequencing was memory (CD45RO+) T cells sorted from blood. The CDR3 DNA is TGTGCTAGTAACAGGGGGCAATACAATGAGCAGTTCTTC. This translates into CASNRGQYNEQFF.